A selection of T cell receptor beta chains follows, all from one sample in a study of metastatic and nonmetastatic thyroid tumors. TCRdb re-analyzed the PCR reads using MiXCR. The sample records roughly 20,000 clones, about 25% being singletons. Sequencing was done on a sample of blood. The receptors here all came from a female donor with papillary thyroid cancer or a benign thyroid nodule (not recorded which). Some clones in this sample may be carry-over from other donors' samples. The CDR3 runs from the conserved cysteine through the conserved F or W. Fields, in order: CDR3 length, D gene, V gene, J gene, clone size, CDR3 protein, CDR3 DNA. D genes are given only for firm matches. Where a row states a size, it is once, few, many or the class of an expanded clone; other rows omit it.

cdr3_length: 11
d_call: NA
v_call: TRBV6-1
j_call: TRBJ1-4
clone_size: many
cdr3_aa: CASGGMGKLFF
cdr3_nt: TGTGCCAGCGGCGGTATGGGGAAACTGTTTTTT

cdr3_length: 13
d_call: NA
v_call: TRBV6-1
j_call: TRBJ2-2
clone_size: NA
cdr3_aa: CASRSSPDRELFF
cdr3_nt: TGTGCCAGCAGGTCTAGCCCTGACCGGGAGCTGTTTTTT

cdr3_length: 15
d_call: NA
v_call: TRBV4-2
j_call: TRBJ2-1
clone_size: many
cdr3_aa: CASSQGSGVTNEQFF
cdr3_nt: TGTGCCAGCAGCCAAGGGTCAGGGGTAACCAATGAGCAGTTCTTC

cdr3_length: 16
d_call: TRBD1
v_call: TRBV6-2/TRBV6-3
j_call: TRBJ1-2
clone_size: NA
cdr3_aa: CASTFFATGVVYGYTF
cdr3_nt: TGTGCCAGCACCTTCTTTGCGACAGGGGTCGTCTATGGCTACACCTTC

cdr3_length: 16
d_call: NA
v_call: TRBV5-1
j_call: TRBJ2-1
clone_size: NA
cdr3_aa: CASTLGPWGIYIEQFF
cdr3_nt: TGCGCCAGCACCTTGGGCCCATGGGGCATCTACATTGAGCAGTTCTTC

cdr3_length: 14
d_call: NA
v_call: TRBV9
j_call: TRBJ1-1
clone_size: many
cdr3_aa: CASSKGRGFTEAFF
cdr3_nt: TGTGCCAGCAGCAAAGGGCGGGGATTCACTGAAGCTTTCTTT

cdr3_length: 17
d_call: NA
v_call: TRBV25-1
j_call: TRBJ1-3
clone_size: many
cdr3_aa: CASSGLTQGRSGNTIYF
cdr3_nt: TGTGCCAGCAGTGGCCTAACCCAGGGGAGAAGTGGAAACACCATATATTTT

cdr3_length: 13
d_call: TRBD1
v_call: TRBV20-1
j_call: TRBJ2-1
clone_size: many
cdr3_aa: CSVYRGHHNEQFF
cdr3_nt: TGCAGTGTATACAGGGGGCATCACAATGAGCAGTTCTTC

cdr3_length: 14
d_call: TRBD2
v_call: TRBV5-1
j_call: TRBJ2-7
clone_size: many
cdr3_aa: CASRGLAGAYEQYF
cdr3_nt: TGCGCCAGCCGCGGTCTAGCGGGGGCCTACGAGCAGTACTTC

cdr3_length: 14
d_call: NA
v_call: TRBV4-3
j_call: TRBJ1-6
clone_size: NA
cdr3_aa: CACSLSLYYSPLHF
cdr3_nt: TGCGCCTGCAGCTTGTCACTCTATTATTCACCCCTCCACTTT

cdr3_length: 13
d_call: NA
v_call: TRBV10-1
j_call: TRBJ2-2
clone_size: NA
cdr3_aa: CASNPQGTGELFF
cdr3_nt: TGCGCCAGCAACCCTCAGGGGACCGGGGAGCTGTTTTTT

cdr3_length: 14
d_call: NA
v_call: TRBV20-1
j_call: TRBJ1-4
clone_size: medium-sized
cdr3_aa: CSASTSSTNEKLFF
cdr3_nt: TGCAGTGCTAGTACCAGCTCAACTAATGAAAAACTGTTTTTT

cdr3_length: 15
d_call: NA
v_call: TRBV20-1
j_call: TRBJ2-6
clone_size: medium-sized
cdr3_aa: CSARPTYSGANVLTF
cdr3_nt: TGCAGTGCCAGACCGACGTACTCTGGGGCCAACGTCCTGACTTTC

cdr3_length: 16
d_call: NA
v_call: TRBV7-6
j_call: TRBJ2-5
clone_size: many
cdr3_aa: CASSRRSGVGTETQYF
cdr3_nt: TGTGCCAGCAGCCGCCGGTCAGGAGTTGGAACGGAGACCCAGTACTTC

cdr3_length: 13
d_call: TRBD2
v_call: TRBV20-1
j_call: TRBJ2-7
clone_size: NA
cdr3_aa: CSAAPGTRGEQYF
cdr3_nt: TGCAGTGCTGCCCCCGGGACTAGAGGGGAGCAGTACTTC

cdr3_length: 16
d_call: TRBD1
v_call: TRBV6-2/TRBV6-3
j_call: TRBJ2-1
clone_size: many
cdr3_aa: CASRRPRTGYYNEQFF
cdr3_nt: TGTGCCAGCAGACGGCCACGGACAGGGTACTACAATGAGCAGTTCTTC

cdr3_length: 17
d_call: TRBD2
v_call: TRBV3-1
j_call: TRBJ2-7
clone_size: NA
cdr3_aa: CASSQGSYSGAGYEQYF
cdr3_nt: TGTGCCAGCAGCCAAGGTTCCTATAGCGGGGCGGGATACGAGCAGTACTTC

cdr3_length: 11
d_call: NA
v_call: TRBV30
j_call: TRBJ2-7
clone_size: NA
cdr3_aa: CAWSVTYEQYF
cdr3_nt: TGTGCCTGGAGTGTCACATACGAGCAGTACTTC

cdr3_length: 12
d_call: NA
v_call: TRBV7-8
j_call: TRBJ2-7
clone_size: many
cdr3_aa: CASSYSIYEQYF
cdr3_nt: TGTGCCAGCAGCTACTCGATCTACGAGCAGTACTTC

cdr3_length: 14
d_call: TRBD1
v_call: TRBV20-1
j_call: TRBJ1-1
clone_size: medium-sized
cdr3_aa: CSARDPRGGTEAFF
cdr3_nt: TGCAGTGCTAGAGACCCCAGGGGGGGCACTGAAGCTTTCTTT